The 29 T cell receptor beta chains below were found in one sample sequenced in a study of cytomegalovirus exposure and HLA in healthy donors. The PCR contained 60 Vbeta and 13 Jbeta primers. The data were produced by immunoSEQ multiplex PCR, yet TCRdb's version contains in-frame clones alone and is incomplete. This table has over 95,000 clones, roughly three quarters appearing once. Sequences were obtained from PBMCs. All receptors come from a middle-aged woman in good health and CMV-seropositive.

The V and J genes are TRBV7-9 and TRBJ2-7; 12 bases line up with TRBD1. The germline V gene has CDR1 SEHNR and CDR2 FQNEAQ (reference sequence). V was pared by 6 bases and J by 5 bases, with 8 bases of the junction left unmatched. The CDR3 is made up of 15 amino acids. DNA for the CDR3: TGTGCCAGCAGACGCCGCGGGACAGGGGGCGACGAGCAGTACTTC. Protein sequence: CASRRRGTGGDEQYF.

The chain combines TRBV27 with TRBJ1-4, with TRBD1 matching 7 bases. Germline CDR1 reads MNHEY; CDR2 reads SMNVEV (reference sequence). This CDR3 has 15 residues. Unmatched junction bases numbered 10, after V lost 5 bases and J lost 7 bases. This chain's CDR3 is CASSPRQGTAEKLFF. The CDR3 nucleotides are TGTGCCAGCAGTCCCCGACAGGGAACGGCTGAAAAACTGTTTTTT.

The chain is built from TRBV5-1 and TRBJ1-2, with a possible D match to TRBD1 (6 bases). V lost 0 bases and J lost 5, with 14 bases in between. Germline-derived CDR1 and CDR2 are SGHRS and YFSETQ. The CDR3 spans 15 residues. Written as DNA, the CDR3 is TGCGCCAGCAGCTTGGCCGCCGGGACATCGTATGGCTACACCTTC. It yields the protein CASSLAAGTSYGYTF.

V and J are TRBV20-1 and TRBJ2-1; 7 positions agree with TRBD2. V lost 5 bases to trimming and J lost 7 bases; unmatched junction nucleotides: 2. The V gene's germline CDR1 is DFQATT and CDR2 SNEGSKA (reference sequence). The CDR3 has 11 residues. CDR3 region: CSAQGGNEQFF. DNA of the CDR3: TGCAGTGCTCAGGGAGGGAATGAGCAGTTCTTC.

The rearrangement links TRBV29-1 to TRBJ2-3, with 9 nucleotides matching TRBD1. V lost 7 bases, J lost 3 bases, and 8 bases stayed unmatched. The CDR3 loop spans 14 amino acids. CDR1 and CDR2 (germline): SQVTM, ANQGSEA. Here the CDR3 reads CSALTGGGTDTQYF. The CDR3 coding sequence is TGCAGCGCCTTGACAGGGGGTGGAACAGATACGCAGTATTTT.

The chain recombines TRBV2 with TRBJ1-2; tentative D call: TRBD1 (6 bases). The ends were cut back, 5 bases at V and 8 bases at J, with 15 bases in the middle. The length of the CDR3 is 13 residues. Germline V CDR1 and CDR2: SNHLY, FYNNEI. The CDR3 bases are TGTGCCAGCAGTCCCGGGGGGGGCGGGGGCTACACCTTC. It is translated as CASSPGGGGGYTF.

Of note for this clone: At one end, the junction sequence differs from germline, possibly due to a read error. This chain links TRBV7-7 with TRBJ2-7, with TRBD1 matching over 8 bases. The CDR3 extends over 15 amino acids. Germline V CDR1 and CDR2: SSHAT, FNYEAQ (reference sequence). DNA for the CDR3: TGTGCTAGCAGCTCTGGGACAGGCCCCACAGTCGAGCAGTACTTC. It codes for CASSSGTGPTVEQYF.

The chain employs TRBV7-9 and TRBJ1-6; D possibly corresponds to TRBD1 (6 bases). Germline V lookup: CDR1 SEHNR, CDR2 FQNEAQ (reference sequence). CDR3 length: 14 residues. V was shortened by 1 base and J by 9 bases, with 10 bases between the two germline ends. The CDR3: CASSLEQGPSPLHF. DNA for the CDR3: TGTGCCAGCAGCTTAGAACAGGGTCCTTCACCCCTCCACTTT.

The chain carries TRBV27 and TRBJ2-6; D not certain. Deletions cut 10 bases from V and 0 bases from J, with 7 bases between. Germline V gene sequence: CDR1 MNHEY, CDR2 SMNVEV (reference sequence). This CDR3 contains 13 residues. Here the CDR3 reads CATQLSGANVLTF. The CDR3 coding sequence is TGTGCCACCCAACTCTCTGGGGCCAACGTCCTGACTTTC.

The V gene is TRBV4-2, the J gene TRBJ2-7, with D possibly matching TRBD2 (7 bases). Germline V gene lookup returns CDR1 LGHNA and CDR2 YNFKEQ. The CDR3 runs to 18 residues. The V end lost 0 bases, the J end lost 0 bases, and 18 bases lay between the germline ends. CDR3 coding DNA: TGTGCCAGCAGCCAAGATAGGGGGGGAGGGGCCACCTCCTACGAGCAGTACTTC. It specifies CASSQDRGGGATSYEQYF.

V usage is TRBV7-8 and J usage is TRBJ1-5; 9 bases match TRBD1. CDR3 length: 15 residues. The ends lost 1 base at V and 6 bases at J; junction bases unmatched: 4. Germline CDR1 is SGHVS and CDR2 is FQNEAQ. The CDR3: CASSLGQGGGQPQHF. The CDR3 coding sequence is TGTGCCAGCAGCTTAGGACAGGGGGGCGGTCAGCCCCAGCATTTT.

The V and J genes are TRBV6-1 and TRBJ2-3; a possible D gene is TRBD1 (6 bases). The ends were cut back, 3 bases at V and 2 bases at J, with 9 bases in the middle. The CDR3 is 14 residues long. Germline V CDR1 and CDR2: MNHNS, SASEGT. This CDR3 reads CASSDRGPTDTQYF. CDR3 bases: TGTGCCAGCAGTGACAGGGGCCCCACAGATACGCAGTATTTT.

The chain combines TRBV5-4 with TRBJ2-7; 7 bases agree with TRBD2. Trimming at V came to 4 bases and at J to 1 base, leaving 20 bases not matched to a gene. The CDR3 sequence is 19 residues long. CDR1 and CDR2 from the germline V gene are SGHNT and YYREEE (reference sequence). CDR3 sequence reads: CASSRDGFFVAGESYEQYF. DNA of the CDR3: TGTGCCAGCAGCCGGGATGGCTTTTTTGTGGCGGGGGAGTCCTACGAGCAGTACTTC. Full variable domain (outside the CDR3, taken from reference TRBV5-4 and TRBJ2-7): ETGVTQSPTHLIKTRGQQVTLRCSSQSGHNTVSWYQQALGQGPQFIFQYYREEENGRGNFPPRFSGLQFPNYSSELNVNALELDDSALYLCASSRDGFFVAGESYEQYFGPGTRLTVT.

J is TRBJ2-7 and V is TRBV6-1; D is unresolved. Germline V gives CDR1 MNHNS, CDR2 SASEGT. CDR3 length equals 12 residues. V lost 5 bases and J 6 bases, leaving 11 bases between the germline ends. CDR3 nucleotide sequence: TGTGCCAGCAGTCCTGAGGCCTCCGAGCAGTACTTC. It is translated as CASSPEASEQYF.

This clone was found once. The chain uses TRBV6-1 and TRBJ2-7; D might be TRBD2 (6 bases). Germline CDR1 is MNHNS and CDR2 is SASEGT. CDR3 length equals 15 residues. V lost 6 bases and J 3 bases, leaving 18 bases between the germline ends. The CDR3 here is CASRPFGSDFYEQYF. CDR3 nucleotide sequence: TGTGCCAGCAGACCTTTCGGGAGCGATTTCTACGAGCAGTACTTC.

The chain joins TRBV5-5 to TRBJ1-1, with D possibly being TRBD1 (5 bases). The CDR3 is made up of 15 amino acids. V was shortened by 0 bases and J by 6 bases, with 15 bases between the two germline ends. CDR1 and CDR2 (germline): SGHKS, YYEKEE (reference sequence). The CDR3 region is CASSLAVGVGSEAFF. CDR3 bases: TGTGCCAGCAGCTTGGCTGTAGGGGTCGGGTCTGAAGCTTTCTTT.

V gene TRBV30 combines with J gene TRBJ1-2; D gene ambiguous. V was pared by 8 bases and J by 5 bases, with 3 bases between. Germline assignment: CDR1 GTSNPN and CDR2 SVGIG (reference sequence). CDR3 length equals 8 residues. CDR3 DNA: TGTGCCCTGTATGGCTACACCTTC. This codes for CALYGYTF. Variable domain in full (rest from reference TRBV30 and TRBJ1-2): SQTIHQWPATLVQPVGSPLSLECTVEGTSNPNLYWYRQAAGRGLQLLFYSVGIGQISSEVPQNLSASRPQDRQFILSSKKLLLSDSGFYLCALYGYTFGSGTRLTVV.

This chain joins TRBV30 and TRBJ1-5; possible D gene TRBD1, 5 bases. V lost 0 bases to trimming and J lost 7 bases, with 10 bases between them. Germline-derived CDR1 and CDR2 are GTSNPN and SVGIG (reference sequence). The CDR3 consists of 13 residues. The CDR3 loop is CAWSVQVEQPQHF. The CDR3 DNA follows: TGTGCCTGGAGTGTACAGGTCGAACAGCCCCAGCATTTT.

The chain recombines TRBV7-2 with TRBJ2-7, with D possibly TRBD2 on 6 matching bases. The germline V gene encodes CDR1 SGHTA and CDR2 FQGNSA. V was trimmed by 3 bases and J by 4 bases, leaving 13 bases between them. CDR3 length equals 14 residues. The CDR3 DNA reads as TGTGCCAGCAGCTTTGGGGGGAGACCTTACGAGCAGTACTTC. Protein product: CASSFGGRPYEQYF.

The chain employs TRBV30 and TRBJ1-2; TRBD1 matches at 10 bases. V lost 2 bases and J lost 4; bases outside the gene matches: 4. CDR3 length: 14 amino acids. Germline CDR1 GTSNPN, CDR2 SVGIG (reference sequence). CDR3 residues: CAWSRTGGSYGYTF. CDR3 in DNA: TGTGCCTGGAGTAGGACAGGGGGGAGCTATGGCTACACCTTC.

This clone was found a few times. This chain uses TRBV30 with TRBJ1-6; maybe TRBD1 (5 bases). V was clipped by 3 bases and J by 10 bases, with 19 bases between them. Germline lookup yields CDR1 GTSNPN and CDR2 SVGIG (reference sequence). CDR3 length: 15 residues. CDR3 amino acids: CAWSAPGTLASPLHF. In DNA, the CDR3 is TGTGCCTGGAGCGCCCCGGGGACTTTGGCATCACCCCTCCACTTT.

The chain carries TRBV6-1 and TRBJ1-4; 8 positions match TRBD1. Germline values: CDR1 MNHNS, CDR2 SASEGT. The CDR3 length is 14 residues. J gave up 7 bases and V 6 bases, and 7 bases lay outside the gene matches. The DNA for the CDR3 is TGTGCCAGCAGGTCAGGGGGCGCGGGTGAAAAACTGTTTTTT. Translating it yields CASRSGGAGEKLFF.

V is TRBV25-1 and J is TRBJ2-3, with TRBD1 matching 8 bases. Germline V CDR1 and CDR2: MGHDK, SYGVNS. The V and J ends lost 4 bases and 6 bases, in that order; junction bases with no gene match: 12. CDR3 length equals 16 residues. The CDR3 spells CASSGLDRGGEDTQYF. The DNA for the CDR3 is TGTGCCAGCAGTGGCCTAGACAGGGGTGGAGAGGATACGCAGTATTTT.

This clone appeared once. V is TRBV4-1 and J is TRBJ2-5; maybe TRBD2 (6 bases). CDR3 length: 16 amino acids. V was cut by 5 bases and J by 5 bases, with 21 bases left in between. In germline, CDR1 is MGHRA, CDR2 YSYEKL. CDR3: CASSYPGTGGKETQYF. The CDR3 DNA is TGCGCCAGCAGCTACCCCGGGACTGGGGGGAAGGAGACCCAGTACTTC.

The gene calls are TRBV28 and TRBJ1-1, with D perhaps matching TRBD1 (6 bases). Looked up from germline, CDR1 is MDHEN and CDR2 is SYDVKM. The CDR3 runs 13 residues. Trimming took 6 bases from V and 3 from J, leaving 11 bases between them. CDR3 nucleotides: TGTGCCAGCAGCCGACAGGTAGACACTGAAGCTTTCTTT. Its protein is CASSRQVDTEAFF.

The rearrangement links TRBV6-4 to TRBJ2-5; 13 bases agree with TRBD2. After removal of 6 bases from V and 1 base from J, the junction contained 2 bases not matched to a gene. Germline values: CDR1 MRHNA, CDR2 SNTAGT. The CDR3 is made up of 15 amino acids. The CDR3 spells CASSGLAGAQETQYF. CDR3 bases: TGTGCCAGCAGCGGACTAGCGGGGGCCCAAGAGACCCAGTACTTC.

The genes are TRBV4-2 and TRBJ1-5; 8 nucleotides match TRBD1. CDR1 is LGHNA, CDR2 YNFKEQ, per germline. The ends lost 0 bases at V and 6 bases at J; junction bases unmatched: 10. This CDR3 spans 17 amino acids. The CDR3 nucleotides read TGTGCCAGCAGCCAAGAAGGCGGGGCAGGGGGCCGTCAGCCCCAGCATTTT. Translated, it gives CASSQEGGAGGRQPQHF.

This clone occurred once. The rearrangement joins TRBV20-1 to TRBJ1-1; no reliable D call. The CDR3 runs 11 residues. Germline values: CDR1 DFQATT, CDR2 SNEGSKA (reference sequence). Trimming pared 7 bases from V and 7 bases from J, leaving 13 bases between. Here the CDR3 DNA reads TGCAGTGTTCGAGGGCCGGGTGAAGCTTTCTTT. Its protein is CSVRGPGEAFF.

V and J are TRBV29-1 and TRBJ1-2; no clear D. Germline V CDR1 and CDR2: SQVTM, ANQGSEA. The germline V and J ends were trimmed by 4 bases and 7 bases, with 16 bases remaining between them. The CDR3 covers 13 residues. DNA for the CDR3: TGCAGCGTTGCCTTTCAACAGAACGCTGGCTACACCTTC. It encodes CSVAFQQNAGYTF.